This TCR beta chain was observed in a study of early T cells in non-severe SARS-CoV-2 infection. About the study: It was bulk RNA from unsorted whole blood that was sequenced, and the chains were unpaired.

This clonotype qualifies as medium-sized. In germline, CDR1 is SGHTA, CDR2 FQGTGA. The CDR3 runs 16 residues. The ends lost 5 bases at V and 4 bases at J; junction bases unmatched: 10. Researchers attached unique molecular identifiers to individual cDNA molecules. TCRdb reanalysed the 5' RACE reads using MiXCR and keeps one entry per CDR3 protein. The repertoire holds just under 60,000 distinct CDR3 sequences, less than 9.5% seen once, with roughly 3.5% in the top ten. Sequences were obtained from whole blood. This receptor was identified in an adult who was a healthcare worker with PCR-confirmed SARS-CoV-2 infection or an uninfected control (not recorded which). The rearrangement joins TRBV7-3 to TRBJ2-2, with 7 nucleotides matching TRBD2. The CDR3 reads CASSPSKVAGTGELFF. Written as DNA, the CDR3 is TGTGCCAGCAGCCCATCCAAGGTAGCGGGCACCGGGGAGCTGTTTTTT. The full variable domain, with the rest looked up from reference TRBV7-3 and TRBJ2-2, is GAGVSQTPSNKVTEKGKYVELRCDPISGHTALYWYRQSLGQGPEFLIYFQGTGAADDSGLPNDRFFAVRPEGSVSTLKIQRTERGDSAVYLCASSPSKVAGTGELFFGEGSRLTVL.